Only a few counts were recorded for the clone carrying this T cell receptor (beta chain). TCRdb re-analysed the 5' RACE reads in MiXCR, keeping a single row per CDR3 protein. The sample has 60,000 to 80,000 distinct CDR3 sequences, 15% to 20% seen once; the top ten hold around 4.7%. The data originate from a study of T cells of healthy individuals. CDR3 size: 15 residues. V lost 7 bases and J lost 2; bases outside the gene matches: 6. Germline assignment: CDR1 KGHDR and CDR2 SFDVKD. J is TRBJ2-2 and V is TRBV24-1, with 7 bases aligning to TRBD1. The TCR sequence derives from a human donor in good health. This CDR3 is CATRDRETNTGELFF. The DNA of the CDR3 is TGTGCCACCAGAGACAGGGAAACAAACACCGGGGAGCTGTTTTTT.